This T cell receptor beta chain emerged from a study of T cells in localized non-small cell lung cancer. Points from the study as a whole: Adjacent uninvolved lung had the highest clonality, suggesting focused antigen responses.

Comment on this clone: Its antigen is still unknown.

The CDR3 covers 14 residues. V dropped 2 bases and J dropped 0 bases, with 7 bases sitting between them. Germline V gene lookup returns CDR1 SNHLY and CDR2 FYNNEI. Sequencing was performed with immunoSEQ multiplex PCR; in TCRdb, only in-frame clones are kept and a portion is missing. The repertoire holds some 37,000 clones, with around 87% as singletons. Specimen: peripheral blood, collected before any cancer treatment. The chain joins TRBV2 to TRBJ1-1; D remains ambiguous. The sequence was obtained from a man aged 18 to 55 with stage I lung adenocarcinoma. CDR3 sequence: CASSEQLLNTEAFF. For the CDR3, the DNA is TGTGCCAGCAGTGAACAGCTCTTGAACACTGAAGCTTTCTTT.